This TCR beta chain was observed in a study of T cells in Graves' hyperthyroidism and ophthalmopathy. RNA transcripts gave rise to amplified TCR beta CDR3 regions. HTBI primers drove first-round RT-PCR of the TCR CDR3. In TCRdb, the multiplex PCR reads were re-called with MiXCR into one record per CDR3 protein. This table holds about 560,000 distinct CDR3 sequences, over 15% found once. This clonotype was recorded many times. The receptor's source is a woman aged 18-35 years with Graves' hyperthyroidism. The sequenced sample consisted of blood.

CDR3 nucleotide sequence: TGTGCCAGCAGCTTACTGGTAGCCAACGTCCTGACTTTC. Its protein is CASSLLVANVLTF. The chain combines TRBV11-2 with TRBJ2-6; no clear D gene. This CDR3 is 13 amino acids long. Deletions cut 2 bases from V and 7 bases from J, with 6 bases between. CDR1 and CDR2 (germline): SGHAT, FQNNGV.